The source of this TCR beta chain is a study of blood T cell repertoires in COVID-19. Turning to the study itself: Material from acute and convalescent COVID-19 was sourced from the United States, Italy and Spain. In each case, the material was cDNA or gDNA derived from T cells, B-cell-depleted T cells, or PBMCs.

As originally analysed: How many nucleated cells were present was estimated from reference gene primer amplification. This table comes from immunoSEQ multiplex PCR, and its TCRdb copy is limited to in-frame clones, with some not included. For V, J and clone size, that table is used; D and trimming come from the DNA. The repertoire holds under 400,000 clones, roughly 89% seen once, with less than 5% in the top ten. The CDR3 runs to 15 residues. The germline V and J ends were trimmed by 4 bases and 2 bases, with 11 bases remaining between them. A Seattle source enrolled patients during active infection and followed them longitudinally.

Specimen: peripheral blood. The chain employs TRBV23-1 and TRBJ2-2; possibly TRBD1 for D (6 bases). TRBV23-1 is treated as an ORF (open reading frame) with a function not yet certain. This TCR derives from a woman between 55 and 75 years old with COVID-19, enrolled during active disease. In nucleotides, the CDR3 is TGCGCCAGCAGTCTCCGGGACACCAACACCGGGGAGCTGTTTTTT. It encodes CASSLRDTNTGELFF.